This T cell receptor (beta chain) was sequenced during a study of cytomegalovirus exposure and HLA in healthy donors (dated by TCRdb to about 2017). A note on the overall study: An earlier analysis of more than 550 of the donors reported 250 to 350 Gb of sequence data and 117 million unique TCR beta sequences obtained from roughly 180 million T cells. Approximately 300 gigabases of sequencing data and around 87 million unique TCR sequences were included in an early release covering about 620 HLA-typed donors. Of the 398 genotyped donors, approximately 80% were placed in the genetic ancestry cluster associated with self-reported Caucasian donors. The study aimed to test whether signatures of past pathogen exposure could be identified by cataloging public T cell receptors. The T cell repertoires of several hundred subjects were profiled by immunosequencing and related to cytomegalovirus serostatus. A separate validation cohort of 100 to 150 different subjects was used in addition to the approximately 670-subject first cohort. To predict cytomegalovirus infection status, the study combined high-throughput TCR immunosequencing, statistical association of individual TCRs with disease status, and machine learning. A later analysis re-examined previously published TCR beta repertoires from roughly 650 donors and added high-resolution HLA genotyping to investigate patterns of TCR occurrence. In the later analysis, no new phenotypic data were used to find candidate immune exposures; instead, reliance was placed on TCR beta sequences and their occurrence across donors. An earlier analysis of several hundred of the donors applied high-throughput TCR beta sequencing to assess whether each TCR beta V gene segment acted as functional or pseudogenic. Alongside the repertoire data, information on donor age, sex, ethnicity and CMV serostatus was compiled. A later genetic analysis used genome-wide SNP genotypes for about 55% of the 666 donors, treating that subset as a discovery cohort. All discovery cohort repertoires had been generated using a single sequencing platform. HLA typing included class I and class II loci at four-digit resolution. Typing coverage differed by locus: A, B, C, DRB1 and DQB1 were typed in about 629-640 donors, DQA1 in about 500, DPA1 in some 610, and DPB1 in around 490. A handful of DR-DQ haplotypes were handled as single units for association and clustering because linkage in the cohort was strong. Among around 400 genotyped donors of the cohort, an average of 235,054 unique TCR beta nucleotide sequences were sequenced per donor, about a sixth of them non-productive. General conclusions and limits of the study: A later genetic analysis associated a missense DCLRE1C variant with V-gene and J-gene trimming of TCR beta chains, and an independent cohort replicated the association. In the study, 150 to 200 TCR beta chains were listed as associated with cytomegalovirus. Linkage disequilibrium might explain the correlated functional status among segregating V segments, but an unknown experimental factor could not be ruled out. At a false discovery rate of 0.05, a later analysis linked 16,951 TCR beta sequences to specific HLA alleles. A further reported finding was that TCR beta sequences accurately predicted the HLA-A and HLA-B alleles for most subjects in the first cohort. Assigning TCR associations to individual alleles was difficult when HLA alleles, especially DR and DQ, strongly co-occurred. This cohort had only TCR beta chains sequenced, and the lack of alpha or paired-chain data limited which features could be detected. While some public TCRs were present in many individuals, most TCR sequences turned up only very rarely across donors. Broadly in line with IMGT annotations, most TCR beta V segments showed up in productive rearrangements about 90% or about 30% of the time in an earlier analysis of 587 of the donors. In a later analysis, TCR association rates were found to vary across HLA loci, with the most associated TCRs seen for DRB1 alleles and the fewest for HLA-C alleles. Some IMGT-functional V segments, including TRBV6-2 and TRBV6-3, could not be told apart with the 87-base-pair reads, so those segments were excluded. In a later analysis, most CMV-associated TCR beta chains were found to appear HLA-restricted, with HLA associations seemingly driven largely by CMV exposure. In a later analysis, HLA-associated TCR beta chains showed more clonal expansion and lower generation probabilities than non-associated chains that were equally common. The classifier was reported to diagnose cytomegalovirus status with high specificity and sensitivity in both the original cohort and the validation cohort. Immune exposure information for the cohort was limited to CMV serostatus. Around 16 rarely observed V segments, including chromosome 9 orphons, were excluded from the earlier analysis of a few hundred of the donors because counts were too low. Sequencing depth was assumed to be roughly uniform across donors in the presence/absence analyses, though that assumption may not hold. In a later analysis, several top co-occurrence clusters were reported to appear linked to parvovirus B19, influenza, CMV and Epstein-Barr virus. The authors suggested that the approach could potentially be generalized to other disease states and immunological phenotypes. A cluster of highly shared sequence variants was judged likely to be a technical artifact of the sequencing pipeline. Compared with the approximately 600-donor mean, donors in an Asian-associated ancestry cluster had fewer N-insertions in productive TCRs, according to a later genetic analysis. HLA typing was unavailable for some donors at each locus, so association tests used only the typed subset. In vitro tests confirmed that a few of the cytomegalovirus-associated TCR beta chains recognize cytomegalovirus antigens.

The CDR3 measures 14 amino acids from cysteine to phenylalanine. Of the read, only the CDR3 DNA is kept; its 42 bases are in frame from base 1. CDR1 and CDR2 were assigned from the germline V gene (reference sequence) as GTSNPN and SVGIG. Here V drops 5 bases and J drops 6 bases, and the junction holds 7 bases not matched to any gene. The cohort comprised some 700 healthy bone marrow donors. Cohort members were all nominally healthy when sampled, although unrecorded immune exposures were likely present. The donor tested CMV seropositive, placing the donor among the 250 to 350 seropositive members of the cohort. A peripheral blood sample was collected from each donor, and TCR beta sequencing was performed on peripheral blood mononuclear cells. Genomic DNA was extracted from the blood cell samples with the Qiagen DNeasy Blood Extraction Kit. The method behind the library was the immunoSEQ multiplex PCR assay. A mixture of 60 forward primers for TCR Vbeta segments and 13 reverse primers for TCR Jbeta segments was used in the multiplex PCR. The CDR3 region of rearranged TCR beta genes was amplified from genomic DNA with a multiplex PCR assay. On the Illumina HiSeq System, the amplified TCR beta libraries were sequenced as 87-base-pair reads. The original pipeline was this. A later analysis counted 75 million to 100 million unique TCR beta chains across the 650 to 800 repertoires, and some 12 million of these chains were shared by at least two donors. Raw reads were error-corrected and collapsed into unique sequences with a nearest-neighbor algorithm that merged closely related sequences to remove PCR and sequencing errors. Alignment of CDR3 sequences to IMGT reference sequences was used to assign V, D and J gene segments. For a sequence to be retained, at least a six-nucleotide match to both a V gene segment and a J gene segment was required. A rearrangement was called productive if the CDR3 had no stop codons and remained in frame with V and J, and every other rearrangement was called non-productive. CDR3 was defined by IMGT convention, running from the second conserved V-encoded cysteine to the conserved J-encoded phenylalanine. In an earlier analysis of roughly 580 of the donors, sequences lacking an unambiguous match to a single V gene segment were excluded. An earlier analysis of 500 to 700 of the donors classified V segments as functional when productive rearrangements were above 56.7% and as segregating when the standard deviation between donors was above 5%. To diagnose cytomegalovirus status from the catalog of TCR beta chain sequences, a statistical classification framework was built. V and J gene assignment, in a later analysis, came from comparing TCR nucleotide sequences with IMGT/GENE-DB human TR gene sequences. The TCRdist pipeline was used in a later analysis to assign CDR3 sequences and most-parsimonious VDJ recombination scenarios. In a later analysis, each TCR beta chain was defined by its CDR3 amino acid sequence together with its V-gene family, and reads lacking a unique V-gene family were excluded. In a later analysis, fewer than 600 highly shared, low-generation-probability nucleotide sequences were removed to address suspected cross-contamination and a sequencing artifact. In a later analysis, a clonal expansion index was calculated for each public chain from normalized within-repertoire ranks of inferred template counts. In a later analysis, generation probabilities were computed using a VDJ recombination model fitted to out-of-frame rearrangements, and the results were checked against IGoR. A later analysis scored TCR-TCR, TCR-HLA and TCR-CMV co-occurrence with hypergeometric tests, applying a repertoire-size bias correction to TCR pairs. A later analysis estimated false discovery rates by permuting HLA or CMV assignments 20 times. In a later analysis, co-occurring TCRs were grouped using DBSCAN, with TCRdist sequence similarity added in when clustering inside HLA-allele-positive subsets. Repertoires with fewer than 30,000 or more than 120,000 public chains were left out of co-occurrence clustering, as were about five repertoires with anomalous nucleotide sharing. TCRdb provides this immuneACCESS table in a form limited to in-frame rearrangements. Some clones are lacking; in checked studies, under half of them reflect an unresolved V gene, and why the rest are absent is not known. V and J calls and clone size are copied from that table; D and trimming were computed from the DNA. The table for this sample lists about 130,000 clones; around 67% of them were counted only once. Of the sample, 4% to 5.5% falls within the top ten clones.

In its sample, this clone was seen once. The antigen it binds to is not known. Base-call qualities are not available, and no considerably larger clone is one nucleotide away. Sequences were obtained from PBMCs. The rearranged segments are TRBV30 and TRBJ1-6; a stretch of 7 junction bases matches TRBD1. The TCR was taken from a man between 60 and 70 years old in good health and CMV-seropositive. The base sequence is TGTGCCTGGGAGGGGGCTATTACTAATTCACCCCTCCACTTT. Translated, it gives CAWEGAITNSPLHF.